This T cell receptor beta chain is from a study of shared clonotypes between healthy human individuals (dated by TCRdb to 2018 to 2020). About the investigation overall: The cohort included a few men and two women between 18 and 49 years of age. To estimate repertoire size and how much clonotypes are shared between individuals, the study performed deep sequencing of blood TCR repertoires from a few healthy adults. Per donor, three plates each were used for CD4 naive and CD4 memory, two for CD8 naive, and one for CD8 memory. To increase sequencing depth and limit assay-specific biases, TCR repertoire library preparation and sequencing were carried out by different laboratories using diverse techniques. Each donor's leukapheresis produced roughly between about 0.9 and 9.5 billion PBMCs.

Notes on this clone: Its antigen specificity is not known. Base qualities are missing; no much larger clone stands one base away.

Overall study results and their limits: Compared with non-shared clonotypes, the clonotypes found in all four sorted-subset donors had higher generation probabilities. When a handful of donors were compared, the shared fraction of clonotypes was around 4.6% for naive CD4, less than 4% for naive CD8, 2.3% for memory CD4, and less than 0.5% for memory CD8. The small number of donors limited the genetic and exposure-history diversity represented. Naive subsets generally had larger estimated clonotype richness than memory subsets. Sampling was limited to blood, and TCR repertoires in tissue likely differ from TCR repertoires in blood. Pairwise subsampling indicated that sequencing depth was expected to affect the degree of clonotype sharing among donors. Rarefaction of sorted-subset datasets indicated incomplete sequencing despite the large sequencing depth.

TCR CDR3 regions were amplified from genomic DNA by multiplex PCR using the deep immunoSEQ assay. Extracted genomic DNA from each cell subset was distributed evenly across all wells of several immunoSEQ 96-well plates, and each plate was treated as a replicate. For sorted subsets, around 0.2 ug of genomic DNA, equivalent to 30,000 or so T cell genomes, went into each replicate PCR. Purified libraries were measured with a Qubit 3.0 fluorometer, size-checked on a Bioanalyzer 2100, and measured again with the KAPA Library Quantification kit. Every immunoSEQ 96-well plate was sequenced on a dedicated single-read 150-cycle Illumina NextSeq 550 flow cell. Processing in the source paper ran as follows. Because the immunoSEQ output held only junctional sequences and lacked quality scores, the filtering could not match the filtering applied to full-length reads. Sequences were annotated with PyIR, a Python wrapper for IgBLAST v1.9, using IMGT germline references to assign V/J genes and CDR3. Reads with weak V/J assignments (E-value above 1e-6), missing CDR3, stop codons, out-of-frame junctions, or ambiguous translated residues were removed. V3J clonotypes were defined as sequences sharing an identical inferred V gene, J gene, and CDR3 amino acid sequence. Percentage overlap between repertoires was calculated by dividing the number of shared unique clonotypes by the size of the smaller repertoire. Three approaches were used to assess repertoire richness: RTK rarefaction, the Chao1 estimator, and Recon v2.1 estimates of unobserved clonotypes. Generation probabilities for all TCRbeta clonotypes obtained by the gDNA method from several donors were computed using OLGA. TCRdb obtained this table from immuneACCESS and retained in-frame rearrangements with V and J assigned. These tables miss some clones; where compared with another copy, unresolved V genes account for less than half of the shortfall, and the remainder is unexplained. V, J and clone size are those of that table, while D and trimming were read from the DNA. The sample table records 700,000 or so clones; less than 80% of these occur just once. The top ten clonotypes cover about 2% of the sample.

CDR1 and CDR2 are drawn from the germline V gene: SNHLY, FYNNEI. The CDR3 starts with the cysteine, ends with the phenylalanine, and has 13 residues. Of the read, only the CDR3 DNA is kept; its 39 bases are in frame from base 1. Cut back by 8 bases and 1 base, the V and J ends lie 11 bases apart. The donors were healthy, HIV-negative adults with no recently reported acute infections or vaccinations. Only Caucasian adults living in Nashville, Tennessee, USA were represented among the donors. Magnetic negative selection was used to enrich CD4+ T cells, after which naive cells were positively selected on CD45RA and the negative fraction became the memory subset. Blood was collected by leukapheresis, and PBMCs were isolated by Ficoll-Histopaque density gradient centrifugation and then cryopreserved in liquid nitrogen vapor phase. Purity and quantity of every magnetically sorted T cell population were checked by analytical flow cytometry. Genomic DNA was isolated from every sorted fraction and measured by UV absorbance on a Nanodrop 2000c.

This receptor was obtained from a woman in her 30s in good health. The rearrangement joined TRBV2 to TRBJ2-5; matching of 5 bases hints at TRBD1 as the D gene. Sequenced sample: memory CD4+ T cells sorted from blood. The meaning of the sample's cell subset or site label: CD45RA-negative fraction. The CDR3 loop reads CASSPDSQETQYF. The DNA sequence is TGTGCCAGCTCCCCTGACAGCCAAGAGACCCAGTACTTC.